This T cell receptor beta chain was sequenced in a study of T and B cells in COVID-19 patients. For the study at large: COVID-19 patients gave peripheral blood either during active infection or after recovery. Of roughly 22 active-infection patients, approximately twelve were critically ill with mechanical ventilation or extracorporeal membrane oxygenation.

Germline-derived CDR1 and CDR2 are KGHSH and LQKENI. V was pared by 3 bases and J by 0 bases, with 11 bases between. The CDR3 is 15 residues long. From blood, 250-500 ng of genomic DNA served as TRB template. Study-level points and caveats: CD4+, regulatory T cell, CD8+ and sorted SARS-CoV-2-responsive or tetramer+ T cells were not yet sequenced.

Multiplex PCR with BIOMED2 TRB-A/B primer pools amplified TRB rearrangements. TCRdb reanalysed the multiplex PCR reads using MiXCR and keeps one entry per CDR3 protein. The sample has 4,000 or so distinct CDR3 sequences, approximately 24% seen once. This clonotype showed up many times. The antigen is unknown. The source is a human donor with active COVID-19. This chain links TRBV18 with TRBJ1-1; no definite D call. Material for sequencing was blood. CDR3 bases: TGTGCCAGCTCACCCCCCTCTCTCGTGAACACTGAAGCTTTCTTT. Translation gives CASSPPSLVNTEAFF.